This record looks at one TCR beta chain sequence and its context. What it binds is not known. In the PCR, 60 Vbeta and 13 Jbeta primers were used. Profiled with immunoSEQ multiplex PCR; TCRdb holds only in-frame clones, not every one. This table has roughly 180,000 clones, under 90% appearing once. CDR3 length equals 14 residues. Trimming pared 6 bases from V and 3 bases from J, leaving 15 bases between. The germline V gene has CDR1 SGHDT and CDR2 YYEEEE. The data belong to a study of cytomegalovirus exposure and HLA in healthy donors. Study-wide results and caveats: A later analysis linked a missense DCLRE1C variant to TCR beta V- and J-gene trimming. With high specificity and sensitivity, the classifier reportedly diagnosed cytomegalovirus status.

Despite likely unrecorded immune exposures, the donors were nominally healthy at the time of sampling. The rearrangement uses TRBV5-6 and TRBJ1-1, with D perhaps TRBD1 (6 bases). Sequenced sample: PBMCs. The sequence derives from a man between 18 and 29 years old in good health and CMV-seronegative. The CDR3 DNA is TGTGCCAGCACCCTACAGGGAGGGGACACTGAAGCTTTCTTT. This codes for CASTLQGGDTEAFF.